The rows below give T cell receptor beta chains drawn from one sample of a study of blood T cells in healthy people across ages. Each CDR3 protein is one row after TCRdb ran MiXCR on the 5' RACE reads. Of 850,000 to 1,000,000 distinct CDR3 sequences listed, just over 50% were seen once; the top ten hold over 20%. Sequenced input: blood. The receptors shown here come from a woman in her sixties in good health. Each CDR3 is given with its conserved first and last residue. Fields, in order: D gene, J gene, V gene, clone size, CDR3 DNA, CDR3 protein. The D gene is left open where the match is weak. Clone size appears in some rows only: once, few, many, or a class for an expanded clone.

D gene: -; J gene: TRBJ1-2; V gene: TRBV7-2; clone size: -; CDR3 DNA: TGTGCCAGCAGGTGGCCGGGGGCTGGCTATGGCTACACCTTC; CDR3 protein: CASRWPGAGYGYTF
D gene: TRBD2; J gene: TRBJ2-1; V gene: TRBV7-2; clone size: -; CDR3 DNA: TGTGCCAGCAGCTTAGGACTAGCGCGAAGATACAATGAGCAGTTCTTC; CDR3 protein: CASSLGLARRYNEQFF
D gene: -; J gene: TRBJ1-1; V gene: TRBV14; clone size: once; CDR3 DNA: TGTGCCAGCAGCCGCCTCAAAACAGGGTTCACTGAAGCTTTCTTT; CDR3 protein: CASSRLKTGFTEAFF
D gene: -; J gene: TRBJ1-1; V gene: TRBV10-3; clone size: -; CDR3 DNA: TGTGCCATCAGTGCAAGGGCAGGGGTGAACACTGAAGCTTTCTTT; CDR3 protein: CAISARAGVNTEAFF
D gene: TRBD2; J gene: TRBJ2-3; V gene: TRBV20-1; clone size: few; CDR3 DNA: TGCAGTGCTAGACGTTTAGGACTAGCGGGGACAGCAGATACGCAGTATTTT; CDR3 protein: CSARRLGLAGTADTQYF
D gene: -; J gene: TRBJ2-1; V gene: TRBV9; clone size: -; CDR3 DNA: TGTGCCAGCAGTGATGAGCGGCACTCCTACAATGAGCAGTTCTTC; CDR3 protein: CASSDERHSYNEQFF
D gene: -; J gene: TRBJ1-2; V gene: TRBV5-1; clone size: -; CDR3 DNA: TGCGCCAGCAGCGCAGACAACTATGGCTACACCTTC; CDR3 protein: CASSADNYGYTF
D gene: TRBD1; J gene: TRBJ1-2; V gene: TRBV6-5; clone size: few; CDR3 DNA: TGTGCCAGCAGTTTCACCCGGGACAGGAACTATGGCTACACCTTC; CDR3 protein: CASSFTRDRNYGYTF
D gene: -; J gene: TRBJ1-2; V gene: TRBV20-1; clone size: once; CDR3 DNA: TGCAGTGCTAAAGGCTACTATGGCTACACCTTC; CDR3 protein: CSAKGYYGYTF
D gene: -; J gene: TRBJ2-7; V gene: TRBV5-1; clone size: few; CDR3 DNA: TGCGCCAGCAGCTTGGTGGTTGGGGGGCGCGAGCAGTACTTC; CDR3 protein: CASSLVVGGREQYF
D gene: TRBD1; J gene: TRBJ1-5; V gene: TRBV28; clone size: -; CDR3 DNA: TGTGCCAGCAGGTGGGACAGTAGCAATCAGCCCCAGCATTTT; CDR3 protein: CASRWDSSNQPQHF
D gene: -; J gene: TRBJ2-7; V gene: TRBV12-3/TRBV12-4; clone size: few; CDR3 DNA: TGTGCCAGCAGTTTTAGGACTCCGAGCTCCTACGAGCAGTACTTC; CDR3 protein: CASSFRTPSSYEQYF
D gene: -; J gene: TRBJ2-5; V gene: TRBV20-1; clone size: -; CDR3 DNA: TGCAGTGCTAGGCCCTATTTGGGCCAAGAGACCCAGTACTTC; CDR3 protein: CSARPYLGQETQYF
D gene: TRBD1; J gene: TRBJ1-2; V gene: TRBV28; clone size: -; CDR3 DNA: TGTGCCAGCAGTTTATCCCTCGGGACAGTCTATGGCTACACCTTC; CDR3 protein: CASSLSLGTVYGYTF
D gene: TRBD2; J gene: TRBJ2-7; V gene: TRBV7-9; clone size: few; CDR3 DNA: TGTGCCAGCAGCCCCACCTTTAGCGGGGCTTACTACGAGCAGTACTTC; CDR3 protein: CASSPTFSGAYYEQYF
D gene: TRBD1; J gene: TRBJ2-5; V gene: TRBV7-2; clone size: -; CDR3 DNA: TGTGCCAGCAGCCAGACTTCGACAGGGGGGAGGGAGACCCAGTACTTC; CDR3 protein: CASSQTSTGGRETQYF
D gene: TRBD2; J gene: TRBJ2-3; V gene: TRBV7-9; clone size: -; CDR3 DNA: TGTGCCAGCAGCCCGTGGTCTAGCGGGCGCACAGATACGCAGTATTTT; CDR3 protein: CASSPWSSGRTDTQYF
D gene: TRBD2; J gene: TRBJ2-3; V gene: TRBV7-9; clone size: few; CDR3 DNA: TGTGCCAGCAGCTTTGAGAGACTAGCGGGAGCTGGTGCAGATACGCAGTATTTT; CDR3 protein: CASSFERLAGAGADTQYF
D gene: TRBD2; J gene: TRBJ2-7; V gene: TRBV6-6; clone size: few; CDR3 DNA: TGTGCCAGCAGTTATGGGGGGGACTCGGACGAGCAGTACTTC; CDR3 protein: CASSYGGDSDEQYF
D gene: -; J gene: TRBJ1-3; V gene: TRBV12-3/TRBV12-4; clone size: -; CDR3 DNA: TGTGCCAGCAGTTTGTGGCAGGCTGCGGGAAACACCATATATTTT; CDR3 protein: CASSLWQAAGNTIYF
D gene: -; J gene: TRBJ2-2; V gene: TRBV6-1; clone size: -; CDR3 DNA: TGTGCCAGCAGAGGACATACCACCGGGGAGCTGTTTTTT; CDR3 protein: CASRGHTTGELFF
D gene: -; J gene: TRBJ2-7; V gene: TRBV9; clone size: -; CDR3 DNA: TGTGCCAGCAGCGTAGGGGGTGCCGAGCAGTACTTC; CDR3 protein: CASSVGGAEQYF
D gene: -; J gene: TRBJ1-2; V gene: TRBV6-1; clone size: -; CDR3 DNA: TGTGCCAGCAGGGATCCTCACAAGGGCCCCTATGGCTACACCTTC; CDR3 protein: CASRDPHKGPYGYTF
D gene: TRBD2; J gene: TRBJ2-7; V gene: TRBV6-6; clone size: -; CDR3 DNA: TGTGCCAGCAGTCCCGATAGCGGGAGGTGGTACGAGCAGTACTTC; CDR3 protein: CASSPDSGRWYEQYF
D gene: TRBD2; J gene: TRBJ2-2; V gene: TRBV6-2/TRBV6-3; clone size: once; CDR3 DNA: TGTGCCAGCAGTTCTAGACTAGCTACCCAAACTCCGAACACCGGGGAGCTGTTTTTT; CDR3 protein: CASSSRLATQTPNTGELFF
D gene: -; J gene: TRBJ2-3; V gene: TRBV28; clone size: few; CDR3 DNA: TGTGCCAGCGACGGTGAGGACAGCACAGATACGCAGTATTTT; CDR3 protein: CASDGEDSTDTQYF
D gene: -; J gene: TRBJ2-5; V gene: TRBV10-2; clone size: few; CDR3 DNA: TGCGCCAGCAGTGAGTCTGGGGGGCTCGGACTGATTCGGTACTTC; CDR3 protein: CASSESGGLGLIRYF
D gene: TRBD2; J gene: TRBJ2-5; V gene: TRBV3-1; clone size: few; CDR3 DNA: TGTGCCAGCAGCCAAGATCTTAGCGGGGGGAGCAAGCAGTACTTC; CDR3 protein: CASSQDLSGGSKQYF
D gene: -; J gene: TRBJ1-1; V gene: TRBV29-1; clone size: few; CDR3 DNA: TGCAGCGTTCAAGCGATGGGGGAGAACACTGAAGCTTTCTTT; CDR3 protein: CSVQAMGENTEAFF